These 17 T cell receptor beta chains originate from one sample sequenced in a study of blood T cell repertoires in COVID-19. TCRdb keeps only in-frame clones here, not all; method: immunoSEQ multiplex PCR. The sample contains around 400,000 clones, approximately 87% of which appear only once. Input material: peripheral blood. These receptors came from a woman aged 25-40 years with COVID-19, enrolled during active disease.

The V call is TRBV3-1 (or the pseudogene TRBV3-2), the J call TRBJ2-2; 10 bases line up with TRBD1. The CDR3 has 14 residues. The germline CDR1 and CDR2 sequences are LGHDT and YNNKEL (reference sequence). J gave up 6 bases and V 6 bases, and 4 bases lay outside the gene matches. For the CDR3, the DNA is TGTGCCAGCAGACCCGGACAGGGGGCCGGGGAGCTGTTTTTT. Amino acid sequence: CASRPGQGAGELFF.

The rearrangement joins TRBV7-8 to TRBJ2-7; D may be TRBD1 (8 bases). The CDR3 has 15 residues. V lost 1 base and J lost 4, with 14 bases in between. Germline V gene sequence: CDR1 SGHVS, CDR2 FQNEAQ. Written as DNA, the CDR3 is TGTGCCAGCAGCTTAGGCGACAGGGGAGGGTACGAGCAGTACTTC. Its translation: CASSLGDRGGYEQYF.

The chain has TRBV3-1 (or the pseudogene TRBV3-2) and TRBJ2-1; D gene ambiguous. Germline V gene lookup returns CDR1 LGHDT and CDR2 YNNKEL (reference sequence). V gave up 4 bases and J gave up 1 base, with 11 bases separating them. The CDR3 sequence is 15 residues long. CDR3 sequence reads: CASSPGFPSYNEQFF. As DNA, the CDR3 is TGTGCCAGCAGCCCCGGGTTTCCTTCCTACAATGAGCAGTTCTTC.

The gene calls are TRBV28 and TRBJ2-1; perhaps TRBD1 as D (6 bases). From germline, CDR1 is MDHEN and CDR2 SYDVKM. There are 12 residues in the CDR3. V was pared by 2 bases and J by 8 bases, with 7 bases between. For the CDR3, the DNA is TGTGCCAGCAGTTTAGGGGGCGATGAGCAGTTCTTC. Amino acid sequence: CASSLGGDEQFF.

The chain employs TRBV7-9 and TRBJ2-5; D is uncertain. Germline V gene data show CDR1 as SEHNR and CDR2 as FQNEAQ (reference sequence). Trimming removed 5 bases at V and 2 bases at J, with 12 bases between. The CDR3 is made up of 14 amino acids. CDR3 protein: CASSETPVQETQYF. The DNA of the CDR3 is TGTGCCAGCAGCGAGACACCAGTTCAAGAGACCCAGTACTTC.

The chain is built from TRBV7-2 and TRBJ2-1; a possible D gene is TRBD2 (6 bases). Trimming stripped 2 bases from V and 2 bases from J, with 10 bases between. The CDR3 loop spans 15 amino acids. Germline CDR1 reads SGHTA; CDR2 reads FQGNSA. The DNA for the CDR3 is TGTGCCAGCAGCTTAAGTGCGGGGACCTACAATGAGCAGTTCTTC. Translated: CASSLSAGTYNEQFF.

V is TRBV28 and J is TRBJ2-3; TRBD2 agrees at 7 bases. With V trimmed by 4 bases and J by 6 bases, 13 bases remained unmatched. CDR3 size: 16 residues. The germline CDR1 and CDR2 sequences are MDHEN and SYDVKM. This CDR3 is CASSYPPGGRADTQYF. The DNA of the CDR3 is TGTGCCAGCAGTTACCCCCCGGGCGGGAGAGCTGATACGCAGTATTTT.

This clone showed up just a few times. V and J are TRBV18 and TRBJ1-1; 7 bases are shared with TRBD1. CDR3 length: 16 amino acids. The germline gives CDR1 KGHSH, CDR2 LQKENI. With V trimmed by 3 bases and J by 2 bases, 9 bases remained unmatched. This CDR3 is CASSPERGLLNTEAFF. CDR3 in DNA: TGTGCCAGCTCACCGGAGAGGGGGCTACTTAACACTGAAGCTTTCTTT.

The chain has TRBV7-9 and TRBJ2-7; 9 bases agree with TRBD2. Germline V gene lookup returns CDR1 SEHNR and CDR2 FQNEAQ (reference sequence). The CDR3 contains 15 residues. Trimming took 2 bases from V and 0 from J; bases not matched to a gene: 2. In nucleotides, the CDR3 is TGTGCCAGCAGCTTAACTAGCGGGCCCTCCTACGAGCAGTACTTC. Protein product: CASSLTSGPSYEQYF.

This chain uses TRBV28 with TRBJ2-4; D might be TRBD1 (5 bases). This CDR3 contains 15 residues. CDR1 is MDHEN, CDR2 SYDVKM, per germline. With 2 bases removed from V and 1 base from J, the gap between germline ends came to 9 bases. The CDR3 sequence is CASSLQGWAKNIQYF. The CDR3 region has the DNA TGTGCCAGCAGTTTACAGGGATGGGCCAAAAACATTCAGTACTTC.

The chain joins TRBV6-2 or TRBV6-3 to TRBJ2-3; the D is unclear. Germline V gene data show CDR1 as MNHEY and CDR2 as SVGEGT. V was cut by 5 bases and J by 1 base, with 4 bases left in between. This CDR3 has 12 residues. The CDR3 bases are TGTGCCAGCAGTCCCGGCACAGATACGCAGTATTTT. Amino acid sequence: CASSPGTDTQYF.

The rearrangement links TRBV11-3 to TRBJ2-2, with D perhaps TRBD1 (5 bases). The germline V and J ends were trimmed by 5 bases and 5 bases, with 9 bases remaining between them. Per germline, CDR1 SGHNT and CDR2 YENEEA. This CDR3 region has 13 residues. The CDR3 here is CASSPRTTGELFF. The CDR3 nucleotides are TGTGCCAGCAGCCCTAGGACAACCGGGGAGCTGTTTTTT.

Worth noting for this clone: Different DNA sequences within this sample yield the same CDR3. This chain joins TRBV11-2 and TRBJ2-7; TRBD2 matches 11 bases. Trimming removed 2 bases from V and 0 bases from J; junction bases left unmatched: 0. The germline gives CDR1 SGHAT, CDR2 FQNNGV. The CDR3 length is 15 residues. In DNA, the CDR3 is TGTGCCAGCAGCTTAACTAGCGGGAGCTCCTACGAGCAGTACTTC. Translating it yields CASSLTSGSSYEQYF.

The CDR3 sequence is CAWRPSRYNEQFF. As DNA, the CDR3 is TGTGCCTGGAGGCCCTCTCGGTACAATGAGCAGTTCTTC. V is TRBV30 and J is TRBJ2-1; no clear D gene. The germline V gene has CDR1 GTSNPN and CDR2 SVGIG (reference sequence). The CDR3 sequence is 13 residues long. V was shortened by 3 bases and J by 4 bases, with 10 bases between the two germline ends. The full variable domain, with the rest looked up from reference TRBV30 and TRBJ2-1, is SQTIHQWPATLVQPVGSPLSLECTVEGTSNPNLYWYRQAAGRGLQLLFYSVGIGQISSEVPQNLSASRPQDRQFILSSKKLLLSDSGFYLCAWRPSRYNEQFFGPGTRLTVL.

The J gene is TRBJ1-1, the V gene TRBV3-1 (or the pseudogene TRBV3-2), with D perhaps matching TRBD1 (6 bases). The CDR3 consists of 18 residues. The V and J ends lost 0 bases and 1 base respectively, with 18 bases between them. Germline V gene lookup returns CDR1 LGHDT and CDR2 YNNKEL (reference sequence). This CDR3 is CASSQDLGAAYSNTEAFF. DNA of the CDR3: TGTGCCAGCAGCCAAGATCTGGGGGCAGCTTACTCGAACACTGAAGCTTTCTTT.

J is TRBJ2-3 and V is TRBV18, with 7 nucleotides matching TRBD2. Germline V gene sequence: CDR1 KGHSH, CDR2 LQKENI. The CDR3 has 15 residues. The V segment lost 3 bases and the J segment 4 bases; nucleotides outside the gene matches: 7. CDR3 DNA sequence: TGTGCCAGCTCACCGCCCACGGGAGGACCAGATACGCAGTATTTT. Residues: CASSPPTGGPDTQYF.

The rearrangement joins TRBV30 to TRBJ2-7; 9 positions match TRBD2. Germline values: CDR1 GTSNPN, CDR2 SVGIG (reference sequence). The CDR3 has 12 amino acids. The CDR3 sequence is CAGGRGGAEQYF. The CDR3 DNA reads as TGTGCGGGTGGACGCGGGGGGGCCGAGCAGTACTTC.